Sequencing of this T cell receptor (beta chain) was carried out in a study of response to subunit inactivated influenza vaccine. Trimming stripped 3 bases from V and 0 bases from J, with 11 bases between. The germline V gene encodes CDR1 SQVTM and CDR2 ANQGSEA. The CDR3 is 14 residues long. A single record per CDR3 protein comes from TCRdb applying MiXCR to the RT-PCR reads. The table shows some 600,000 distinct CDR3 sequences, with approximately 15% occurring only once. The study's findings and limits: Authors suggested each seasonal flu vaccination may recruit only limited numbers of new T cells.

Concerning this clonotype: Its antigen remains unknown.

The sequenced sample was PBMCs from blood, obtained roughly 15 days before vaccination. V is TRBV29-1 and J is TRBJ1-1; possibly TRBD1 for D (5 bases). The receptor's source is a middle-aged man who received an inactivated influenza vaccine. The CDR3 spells CSVEGPLLNTEAFF. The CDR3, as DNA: TGCAGCGTTGAGGGGCCGCTCTTGAACACTGAAGCTTTCTTT.